The TCR beta chain described here comes from a study of OX40 agonist ivuxolimab in advanced cancers. For the study at large: The mean age was approximately 60 years, ranging from about 23 to 79, with 80% to 85% of participants male. General study findings and limits: There was clonal expansion of CD4+ and CD8+ blood T cells by week 6 at 0.1 to 3.0 mg/kg.

CDR1 is SNHLY and CDR2 is FYNNEI in the germline V gene. This CDR3 spans 14 amino acids. V trimming: 9 bases; J trimming: 1 base; junction bases outside the gene matches: 7. On this clone itself: The antigen is unknown.

The data were produced by immunoSEQ multiplex PCR, yet TCRdb's version contains in-frame clones alone and is incomplete. Of 9,500 to 12,000 clones detected, about 77% appear once; the ten largest clones hold around 30%. This sequence was found in an adult with an advanced solid tumor such as melanoma, head and neck, liver or kidney cancer. Source: CD4+ or CD8+ T cells sorted from blood, taken in a trial of the OX40 agonist ivuxolimab. V gene TRBV2 combines with J gene TRBJ1-1, with TRBD1 matching over 8 bases. CDR3 protein: CARAGGAGNTEAFF. The CDR3 region has the DNA TGTGCCAGGGCAGGGGGCGCCGGGAACACTGAAGCTTTCTTT. Using reference TRBV2 and TRBJ1-1 for the parts outside the CDR3, the full variable domain is EPEVTQTPSHQVTQMGQEVILRCVPISNHLYFYWYRQILGQKVEFLVSFYNNEISEKSEIFDDQFSVERPDGSNFTLKIRSTKLEDSAMYFCARAGGAGNTEAFFGQGTRLTVV.